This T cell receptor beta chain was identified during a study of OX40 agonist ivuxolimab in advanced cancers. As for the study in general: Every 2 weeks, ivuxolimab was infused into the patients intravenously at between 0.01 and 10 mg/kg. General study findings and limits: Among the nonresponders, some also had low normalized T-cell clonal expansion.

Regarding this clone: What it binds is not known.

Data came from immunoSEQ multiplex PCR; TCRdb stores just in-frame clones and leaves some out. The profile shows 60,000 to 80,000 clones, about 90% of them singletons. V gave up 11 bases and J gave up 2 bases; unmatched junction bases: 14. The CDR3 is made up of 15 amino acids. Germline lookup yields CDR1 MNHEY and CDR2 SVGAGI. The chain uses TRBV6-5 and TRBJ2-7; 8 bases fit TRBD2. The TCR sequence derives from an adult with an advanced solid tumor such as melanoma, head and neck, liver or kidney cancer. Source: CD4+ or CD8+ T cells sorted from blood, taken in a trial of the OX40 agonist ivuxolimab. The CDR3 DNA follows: TGTGCCTCTCGGGAGGGCCTAGCGGCTCCCTACGAGCAGTACTTC. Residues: CASREGLAAPYEQYF.